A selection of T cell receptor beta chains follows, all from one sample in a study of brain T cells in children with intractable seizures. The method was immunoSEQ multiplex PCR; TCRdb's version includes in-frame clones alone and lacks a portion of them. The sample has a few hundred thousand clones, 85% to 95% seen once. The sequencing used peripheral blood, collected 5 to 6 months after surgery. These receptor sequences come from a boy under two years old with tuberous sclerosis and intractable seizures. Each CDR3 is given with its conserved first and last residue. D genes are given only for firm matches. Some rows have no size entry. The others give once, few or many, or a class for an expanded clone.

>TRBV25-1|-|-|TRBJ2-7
CASSDRGYEQYF
TGTGCCAGCAGTGACAGGGGCTACGAGCAGTACTTC
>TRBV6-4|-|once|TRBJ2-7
CASSVIRSARYEQYF
TGTGCCAGCAGTGTGATCAGATCTGCCCGCTACGAGCAGTACTTC
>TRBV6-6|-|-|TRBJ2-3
CASRESGDLRDTQYF
TGTGCCAGCAGGGAGTCGGGGGACCTGCGGGATACGCAGTATTTT
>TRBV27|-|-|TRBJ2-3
CASSFIWPPDTQYF
TGTGCCAGCAGTTTCATTTGGCCCCCAGATACGCAGTATTTT
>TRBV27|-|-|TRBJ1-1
CASRAYGHTEAFF
TGTGCCAGCAGAGCTTACGGGCACACTGAAGCTTTCTTT
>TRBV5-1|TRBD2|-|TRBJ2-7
CASSSGSLAGVIYEQYF
TGCGCCAGCAGCTCGGGGAGCCTAGCGGGGGTCATCTACGAGCAGTACTTC
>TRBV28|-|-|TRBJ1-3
CASSLGGVGNTIYF
TGTGCCAGCAGTTTAGGGGGGGTTGGAAACACCATATATTTT
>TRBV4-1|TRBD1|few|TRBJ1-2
CASSLDRDYGYTF
TGCGCCAGCAGCCTTGACAGGGACTATGGCTACACCTTC
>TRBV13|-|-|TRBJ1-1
CASSLEEGKNTEAFF
TGTGCCAGCAGCTTAGAGGAGGGTAAGAACACTGAAGCTTTCTTT
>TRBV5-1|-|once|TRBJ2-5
CARRAGGGETQYF
TGCGCCCGCCGGGCCGGGGGCGGGGAGACCCAGTACTTC
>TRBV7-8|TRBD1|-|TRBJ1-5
CASSAPLKHRGRRYQPQHF
TGTGCCAGCAGCGCCCCTCTAAAACACAGGGGGCGCAGGTATCAGCCCCAGCATTTT
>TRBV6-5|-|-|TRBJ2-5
CASSLNRETQYF
TGTGCCAGCAGTTTGAACAGAGAGACCCAGTACTTC
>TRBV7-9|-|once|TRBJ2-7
CASSLGKPYEQYF
TGTGCCAGCAGCTTAGGCAAACCCTACGAGCAGTACTTC
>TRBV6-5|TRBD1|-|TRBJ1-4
CASRRDSQTEKLFF
TGTGCCAGCAGGAGGGACAGCCAGACAGAAAAACTGTTTTTT
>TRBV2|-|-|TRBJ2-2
CASREWDRTGELFF
TGTGCCAGCAGGGAGTGGGACCGCACCGGGGAGCTGTTTTTT